These 11 T cell receptor beta chains were sequenced from one sample in a study of blood T cell repertoires in COVID-19. The data were produced by immunoSEQ multiplex PCR, yet TCRdb's version contains in-frame clones alone and is incomplete. The table lists just under 45,000 clones, roughly 89% of them singletons, with approximately 3.8% in the top ten. Sequencing was carried out using peripheral blood. The origin of the receptors is a man aged 35 to 55 with COVID-19, enrolled during active disease.

The CDR3 spells CASSLAGGQVGQPQHF. CDR3 nucleotide sequence: TGTGCCAGCAGCTTGGCAGGGGGGCAAGTTGGTCAGCCCCAGCATTTT. The chain carries TRBV5-6 and TRBJ1-5, with TRBD1 identical over 7 bases. The CDR3 sequence is 16 residues long. Unmatched junction bases numbered 9, after V lost 0 bases and J lost 6 bases. Germline assignment: CDR1 SGHDT and CDR2 YYEEEE.

V gene TRBV7-8 combines with J gene TRBJ2-2, with TRBD2 matching 10 bases. The length of the CDR3 is 15 residues. Germline-derived CDR1 and CDR2 are SGHVS and FQNEAQ. The V segment lost 5 bases and the J segment 3 bases; nucleotides outside the gene matches: 3. As DNA, the CDR3 is TGTGCCAGCAGCCCTCTAGCGGGAGACACCGGGGAGCTGTTTTTT. Amino acid sequence: CASSPLAGDTGELFF.

This chain links TRBV20-1 with TRBJ2-7; the D is unclear. CDR3 size: 11 residues. Germline V gives CDR1 DFQATT, CDR2 SNEGSKA (reference sequence). V shed 6 bases and J shed 1 base, with 7 bases lying between them. The CDR3 sequence is CSAQASYEQYF. In nucleotides, the CDR3 is TGCAGTGCCCAGGCTTCCTACGAGCAGTACTTC.

This clone was detected only once. CDR3 region: CSVRGALDYGYTF. CDR3 coding DNA: TGCAGCGTTCGGGGGGCCCTTGACTATGGCTACACCTTC. This chain uses TRBV29-1 with TRBJ1-2; perhaps TRBD1 as D (6 bases). The V end was cut by 5 bases, the J end by 3 bases, with 13 bases between. Per the germline V gene, CDR1 is SQVTM and CDR2 is ANQGSEA. The CDR3 sequence is 13 residues long. The full variable domain, with the rest looked up from reference TRBV29-1 and TRBJ1-2, is SAVISQKPSRDICQRGTSLTIQCQVDSQVTMMFWYRQQPGQSLTLIATANQGSEATYESGFVIDKFPISRPNLTFSTLTVSNMSPEDSSIYLCSVRGALDYGYTFGSGTRLTVV.

CDR3 nucleotides: TGTGCCAGCAGCTTAATTAGAAGCTCCTACAATGAGCAGTTCTTC. Its protein is CASSLIRSSYNEQFF. V and J are TRBV7-8 and TRBJ2-1; D gene unclear. The V gene lost 2 bases and the J gene lost 0 bases, with 8 bases spanning the gap. This CDR3 region has 15 residues. CDR1 SGHVS and CDR2 FQNEAQ come from the germline V gene.

The gene calls are TRBV28 and TRBJ1-5, with 12 bases identical to TRBD1. The CDR3 is made up of 18 amino acids. Looked up from germline, CDR1 is MDHEN and CDR2 is SYDVKM. J gave up 2 bases and V 5 bases, and 10 bases lay outside the gene matches. The CDR3 loop is CASSPGTGGAVGNQPQHF. DNA for the CDR3: TGTGCCAGCAGTCCCGGGACAGGGGGCGCGGTTGGCAATCAGCCCCAGCATTTT.

The genes are TRBV15 and TRBJ2-5; 7 nucleotides align to TRBD1. The length of the CDR3 is 15 residues. Trimming at V came to 4 bases and at J to 1 base, leaving 6 bases not matched to a gene. Per germline, CDR1 LNHNV and CDR2 YYDKDF (reference sequence). In DNA form, the CDR3 reads TGTGCCACCAGCATCAGGGGGAGCCTCCAAGAGACCCAGTACTTC. It translates to CATSIRGSLQETQYF. The entire variable domain, with the rest obtained from reference TRBV15 and TRBJ2-5, is as follows: DAMVIQNPRYQVTQFGKPVTLSCSQTLNHNVMYWYQQKSSQAPKLLFHYYDKDFNNEADTPDNFQSRRPNTSFCFLDIRSPGLGDTAMYLCATSIRGSLQETQYFGPGTRLLVL.

The chain employs TRBV10-3 and TRBJ1-3; no reliable D call. The ends were cut back, 7 bases at V and 4 bases at J, with 5 bases in the middle. Germline assignment: CDR1 ENHRY and CDR2 SYGVKD. The CDR3 runs 11 residues. The CDR3: CAIITGNTIYF. The CDR3, as DNA: TGTGCCATCATCACAGGAAACACCATATATTTT.

The chain is built from TRBV10-1 and TRBJ2-1; 11 bases agree with TRBD2. With V trimmed by 6 bases and J by 10 bases, 14 bases remained unmatched. Germline CDR1 and CDR2: WNHNN and SYGVQD (reference sequence). The CDR3 runs to 16 residues. CDR3 sequence reads: CASRRTGTSGVGEQFF. The CDR3 DNA reads TGCGCCAGCAGAAGAACCGGGACTAGCGGAGTTGGAGAGCAGTTCTTC.

The chain combines TRBV28 with TRBJ1-1; perhaps TRBD1 as D (5 bases). Trimming left V 2 bases short and J 1 base short, with 5 bases between. The germline gives CDR1 MDHEN, CDR2 SYDVKM. This CDR3 is built from 13 residues. The CDR3 region is CASSLQGNTEAFF. In DNA form, the CDR3 reads TGTGCCAGCAGTTTACAGGGGAACACTGAAGCTTTCTTT.

The rearrangement uses TRBV6-6 and TRBJ2-7; no reliable D call. The CDR3 length is 11 residues. Trimming took 2 bases from V and 6 from J, leaving 5 bases between them. Looked up from germline, CDR1 is MNHNY and CDR2 is SVGAGI (reference sequence). CDR3 loop: CASSYAGEQYF. In nucleotides, the CDR3 is TGTGCCAGCAGTTACGCAGGCGAGCAGTACTTC.